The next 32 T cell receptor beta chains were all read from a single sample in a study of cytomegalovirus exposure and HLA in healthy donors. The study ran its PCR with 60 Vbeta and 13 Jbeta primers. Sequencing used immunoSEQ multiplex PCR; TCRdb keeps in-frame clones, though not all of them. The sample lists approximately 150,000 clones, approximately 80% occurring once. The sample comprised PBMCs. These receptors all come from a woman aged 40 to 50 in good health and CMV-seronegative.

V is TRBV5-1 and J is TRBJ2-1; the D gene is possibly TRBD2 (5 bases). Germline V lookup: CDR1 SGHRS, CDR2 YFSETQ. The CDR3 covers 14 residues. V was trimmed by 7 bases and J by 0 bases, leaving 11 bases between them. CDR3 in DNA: TGCGCCAGCTACCCTGGGAGCTCCTACAATGAGCAGTTCTTC. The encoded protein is CASYPGSSYNEQFF.

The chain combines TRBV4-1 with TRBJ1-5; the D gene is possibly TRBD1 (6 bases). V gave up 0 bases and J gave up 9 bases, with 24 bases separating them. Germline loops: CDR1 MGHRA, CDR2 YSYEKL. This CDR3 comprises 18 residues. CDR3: CASSQDGRGGGILWPQHF. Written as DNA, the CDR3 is TGCGCCAGCAGCCAAGATGGCAGAGGGGGGGGGATTTTATGGCCCCAGCATTTT.

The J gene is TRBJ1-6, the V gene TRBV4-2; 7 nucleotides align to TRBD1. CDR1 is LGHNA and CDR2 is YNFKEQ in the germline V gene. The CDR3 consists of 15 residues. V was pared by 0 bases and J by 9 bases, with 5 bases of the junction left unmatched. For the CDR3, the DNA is TGTGCCAGCAGCCAAGATGGGACAGTGGGTTCACCCCTCCACTTT. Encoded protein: CASSQDGTVGSPLHF.

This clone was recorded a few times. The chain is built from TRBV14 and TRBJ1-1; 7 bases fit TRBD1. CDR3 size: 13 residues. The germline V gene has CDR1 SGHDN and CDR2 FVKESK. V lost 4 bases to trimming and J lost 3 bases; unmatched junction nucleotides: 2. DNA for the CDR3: TGTGCCAGCAGCCGGACAGGAGACACTGAAGCTTTCTTT. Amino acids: CASSRTGDTEAFF.

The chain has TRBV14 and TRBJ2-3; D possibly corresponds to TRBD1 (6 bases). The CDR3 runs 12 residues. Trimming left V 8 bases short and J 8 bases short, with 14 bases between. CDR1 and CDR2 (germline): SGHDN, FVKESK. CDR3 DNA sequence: TGTGCCAGCCAGTTGGGGGCCGGTACGCAGTATTTT. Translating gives CASQLGAGTQYF.

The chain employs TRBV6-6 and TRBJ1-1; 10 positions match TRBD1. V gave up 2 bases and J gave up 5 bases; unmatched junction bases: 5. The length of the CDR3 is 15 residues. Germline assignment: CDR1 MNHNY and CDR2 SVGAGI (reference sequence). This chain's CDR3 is CASSYGTGDGTEAFF. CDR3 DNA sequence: TGTGCCAGCAGTTACGGGACAGGGGATGGAACTGAAGCTTTCTTT.

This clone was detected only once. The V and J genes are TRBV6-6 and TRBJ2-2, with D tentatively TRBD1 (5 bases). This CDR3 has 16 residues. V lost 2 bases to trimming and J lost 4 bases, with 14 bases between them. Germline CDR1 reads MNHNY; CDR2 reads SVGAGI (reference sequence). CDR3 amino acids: CASSYSYQGLTGELFF. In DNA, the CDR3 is TGTGCCAGCAGTTACAGTTATCAGGGTCTCACCGGGGAGCTGTTTTTT.

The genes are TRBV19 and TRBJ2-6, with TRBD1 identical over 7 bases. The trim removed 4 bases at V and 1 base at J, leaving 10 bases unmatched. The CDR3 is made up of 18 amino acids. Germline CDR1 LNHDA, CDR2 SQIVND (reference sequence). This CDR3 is CASSRVTGQRSGANVLTF. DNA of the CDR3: TGTGCCAGTAGTAGAGTGACAGGGCAAAGGTCTGGGGCCAACGTCCTGACTTTC.

CDR3 bases: TGTGCCAGCAGAAGTCCAGGGTATGGCTACACCTTC. It is translated as CASRSPGYGYTF. The gene calls are TRBV28 and TRBJ1-2, with D possibly TRBD1 on 5 matching bases. V lost 6 bases and J lost 5, with 10 bases in between. This CDR3 spans 12 amino acids. Germline V gives CDR1 MDHEN, CDR2 SYDVKM.

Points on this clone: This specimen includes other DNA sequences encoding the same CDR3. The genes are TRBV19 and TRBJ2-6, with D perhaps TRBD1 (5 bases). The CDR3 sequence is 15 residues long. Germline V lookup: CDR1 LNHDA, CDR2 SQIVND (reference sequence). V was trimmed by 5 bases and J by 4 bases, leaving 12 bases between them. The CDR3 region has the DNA TGTGCCAGTAGTCCGACAGTCTCCGGGGCCAACGTCCTGACTTTC. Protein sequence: CASSPTVSGANVLTF.

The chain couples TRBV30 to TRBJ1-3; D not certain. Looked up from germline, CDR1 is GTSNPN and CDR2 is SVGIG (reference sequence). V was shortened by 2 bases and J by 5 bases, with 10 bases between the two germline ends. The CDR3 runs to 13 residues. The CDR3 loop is CAWSSGSRNTIYF. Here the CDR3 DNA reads TGTGCCTGGAGTTCTGGGAGTCGAAACACCATATATTTT.

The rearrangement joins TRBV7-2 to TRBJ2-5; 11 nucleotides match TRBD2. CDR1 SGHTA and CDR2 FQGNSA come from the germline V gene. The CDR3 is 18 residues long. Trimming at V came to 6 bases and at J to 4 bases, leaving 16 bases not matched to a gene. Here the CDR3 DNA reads TGTGCCAGCAGTCTTAGATCTCTAGCGGGAGGAGGTGGAGAGACCCAGTACTTC. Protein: CASSLRSLAGGGGETQYF.

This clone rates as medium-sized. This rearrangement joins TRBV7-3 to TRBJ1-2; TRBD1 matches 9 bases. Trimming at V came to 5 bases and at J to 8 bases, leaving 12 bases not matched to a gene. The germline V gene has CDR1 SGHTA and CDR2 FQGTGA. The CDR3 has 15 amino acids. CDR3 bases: TGTGCCAGCAGCAAGGGGACAGGGAGTCTACAGGGCTACACCTTC. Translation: CASSKGTGSLQGYTF.

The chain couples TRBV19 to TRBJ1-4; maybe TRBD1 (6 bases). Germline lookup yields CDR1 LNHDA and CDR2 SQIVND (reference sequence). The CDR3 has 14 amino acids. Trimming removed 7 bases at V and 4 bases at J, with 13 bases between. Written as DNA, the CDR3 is TGTGCCAGTAAACCCACGGACAGTAATGAAAAACTGTTTTTT. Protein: CASKPTDSNEKLFF.

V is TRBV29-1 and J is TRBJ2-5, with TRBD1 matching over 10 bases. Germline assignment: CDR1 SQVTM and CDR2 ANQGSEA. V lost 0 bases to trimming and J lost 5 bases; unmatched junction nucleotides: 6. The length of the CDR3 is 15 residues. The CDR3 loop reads CSVEDLPGQGETQYF. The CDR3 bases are TGCAGCGTTGAAGACCTTCCGGGACAGGGGGAGACCCAGTACTTC.

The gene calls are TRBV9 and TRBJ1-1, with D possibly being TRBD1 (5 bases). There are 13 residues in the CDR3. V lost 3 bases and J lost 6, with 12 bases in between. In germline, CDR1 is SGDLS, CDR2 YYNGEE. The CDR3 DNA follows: TGTGCCAGCAGCGGGGGACTTACGGCTGAAGCTTTCTTT. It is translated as CASSGGLTAEAFF.

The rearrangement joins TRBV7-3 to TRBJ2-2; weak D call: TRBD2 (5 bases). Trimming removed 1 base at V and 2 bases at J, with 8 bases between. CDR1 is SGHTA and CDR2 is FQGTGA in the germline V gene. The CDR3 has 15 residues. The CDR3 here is CASSLNGINTGELFF. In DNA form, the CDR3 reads TGTGCCAGCAGCTTAAACGGGATTAACACCGGGGAGCTGTTTTTT.

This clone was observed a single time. The CDR3 reads CASGETGSYNEQFF. In DNA, the CDR3 is TGTGCCAGCGGGGAGACAGGCTCCTACAATGAGCAGTTCTTC. The V call is TRBV28, the J call TRBJ2-1, with a possible D match to TRBD1 (6 bases). V was shortened by 8 bases and J by 0 bases, with 11 bases between the two germline ends. CDR1 MDHEN and CDR2 SYDVKM come from the germline V gene. CDR3 length: 14 amino acids.

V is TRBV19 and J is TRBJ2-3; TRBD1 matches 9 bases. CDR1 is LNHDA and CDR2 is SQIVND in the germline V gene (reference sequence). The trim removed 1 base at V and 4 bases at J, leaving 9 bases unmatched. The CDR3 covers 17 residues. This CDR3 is CASSIAWDRESSDTQYF. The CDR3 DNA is TGTGCCAGTAGTATAGCCTGGGACAGGGAATCCTCAGATACGCAGTATTTT. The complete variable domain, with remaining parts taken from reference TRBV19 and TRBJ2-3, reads DGGITQSPKYLFRKEGQNVTLSCEQNLNHDAMYWYRQDPGQGLRLIYYSQIVNDFQKGDIAEGYSVSREKKESFPLTVTSAQKNPTAFYLCASSIAWDRESSDTQYFGPGTRLTVL.

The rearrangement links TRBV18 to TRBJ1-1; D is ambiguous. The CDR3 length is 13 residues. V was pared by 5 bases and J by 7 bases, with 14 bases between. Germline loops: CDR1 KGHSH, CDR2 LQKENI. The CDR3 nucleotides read TGTGCCAGCTCATCAATTCTGTCGGGTGAAGCTTTCTTT. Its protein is CASSSILSGEAFF.

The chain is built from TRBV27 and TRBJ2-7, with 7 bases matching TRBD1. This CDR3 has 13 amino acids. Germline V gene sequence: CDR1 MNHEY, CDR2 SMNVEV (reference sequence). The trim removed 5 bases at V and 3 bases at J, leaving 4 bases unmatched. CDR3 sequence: CASSPGQLYEQYF. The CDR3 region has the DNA TGTGCCAGCAGTCCGGGACAGCTCTACGAGCAGTACTTC.

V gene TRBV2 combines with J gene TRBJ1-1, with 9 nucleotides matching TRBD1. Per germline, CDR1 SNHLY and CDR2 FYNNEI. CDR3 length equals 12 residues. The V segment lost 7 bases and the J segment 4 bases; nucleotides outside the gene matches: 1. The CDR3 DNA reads TGTGCCAGCACGGACAGGGGCACTGAAGCTTTCTTT. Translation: CASTDRGTEAFF.

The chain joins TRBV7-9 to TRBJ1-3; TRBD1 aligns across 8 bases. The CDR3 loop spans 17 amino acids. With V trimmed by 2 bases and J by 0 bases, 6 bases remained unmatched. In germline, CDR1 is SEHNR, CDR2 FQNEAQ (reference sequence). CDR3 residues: CASSLPRQGSSGNTIYF. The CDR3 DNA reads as TGTGCCAGCAGCTTACCCCGACAGGGGAGCTCTGGAAACACCATATATTTT.

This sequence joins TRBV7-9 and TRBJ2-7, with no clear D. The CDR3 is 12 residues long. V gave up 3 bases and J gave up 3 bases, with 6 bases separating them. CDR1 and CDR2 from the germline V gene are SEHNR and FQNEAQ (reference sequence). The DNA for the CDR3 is TGTGCCAGCAGCTTTTCTGTCTACGAGCAGTACTTC. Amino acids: CASSFSVYEQYF.

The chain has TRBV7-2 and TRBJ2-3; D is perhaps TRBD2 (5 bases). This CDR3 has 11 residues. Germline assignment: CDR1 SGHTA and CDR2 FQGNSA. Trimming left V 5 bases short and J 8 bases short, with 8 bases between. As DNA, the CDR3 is TGTGCCAGCAGCCCCGAGGGTACGCAGTATTTT. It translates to CASSPEGTQYF.

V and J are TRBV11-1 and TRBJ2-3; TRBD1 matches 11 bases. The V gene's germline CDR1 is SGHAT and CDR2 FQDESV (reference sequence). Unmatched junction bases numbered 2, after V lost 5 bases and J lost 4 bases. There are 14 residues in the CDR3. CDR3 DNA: TGTGCCAGCAGCGGGACAGGGGGGGCAGATACGCAGTATTTT. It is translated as CASSGTGGADTQYF.

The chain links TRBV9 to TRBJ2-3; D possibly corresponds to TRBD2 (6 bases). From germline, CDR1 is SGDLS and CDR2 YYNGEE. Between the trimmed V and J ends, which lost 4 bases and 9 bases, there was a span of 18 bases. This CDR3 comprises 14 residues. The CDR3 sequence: CASSPRTTVDTQYF. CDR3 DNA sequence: TGTGCCAGCAGCCCCAGGACTACGGTTGACACGCAGTATTTT.

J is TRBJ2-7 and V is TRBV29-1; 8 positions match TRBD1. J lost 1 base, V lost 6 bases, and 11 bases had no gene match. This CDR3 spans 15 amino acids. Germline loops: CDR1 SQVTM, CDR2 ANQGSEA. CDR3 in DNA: TGCAGCGTGAGACAGGGGACGACCGTATCCTACGAGCAGTACTTC. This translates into CSVRQGTTVSYEQYF.

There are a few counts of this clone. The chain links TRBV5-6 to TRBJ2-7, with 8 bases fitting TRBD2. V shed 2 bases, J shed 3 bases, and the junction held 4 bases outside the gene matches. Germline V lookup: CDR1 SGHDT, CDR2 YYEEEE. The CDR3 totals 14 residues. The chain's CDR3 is CASSFPGGVYEQYF. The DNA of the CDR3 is TGTGCCAGCAGCTTCCCCGGGGGGGTCTACGAGCAGTACTTC.

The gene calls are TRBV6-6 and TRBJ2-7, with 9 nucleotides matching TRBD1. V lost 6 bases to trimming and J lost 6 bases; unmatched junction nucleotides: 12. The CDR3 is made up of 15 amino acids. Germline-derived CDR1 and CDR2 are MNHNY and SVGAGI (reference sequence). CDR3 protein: CASSRGDRVIAEQYF. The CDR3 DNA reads TGTGCCAGCAGCCGCGGGGACAGGGTTATTGCCGAGCAGTACTTC.

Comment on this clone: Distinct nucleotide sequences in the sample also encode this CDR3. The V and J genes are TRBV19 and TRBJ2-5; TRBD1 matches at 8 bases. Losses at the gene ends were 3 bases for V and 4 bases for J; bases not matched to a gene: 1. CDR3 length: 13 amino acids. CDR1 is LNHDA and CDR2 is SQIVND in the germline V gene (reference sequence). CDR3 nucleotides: TGTGCCAGTAGTATCGACAGGGGAGAGACCCAGTACTTC. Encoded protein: CASSIDRGETQYF.

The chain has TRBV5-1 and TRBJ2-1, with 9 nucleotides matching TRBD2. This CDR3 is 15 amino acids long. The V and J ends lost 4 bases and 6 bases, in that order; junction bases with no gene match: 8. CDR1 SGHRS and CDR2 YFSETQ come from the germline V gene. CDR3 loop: CASSPIAGVSNEQFF. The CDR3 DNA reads TGCGCCAGCAGCCCCATAGCGGGGGTTTCCAATGAGCAGTTCTTC.